This passage covers 10 T cell receptor beta chains from one sample sequenced in a study of blood T cell repertoires in COVID-19. Here immunoSEQ multiplex PCR was the method, and the copy in TCRdb shows in-frame clones only, minus some. The data hold under 350,000 clones, with 80% to 90% observed a single time. Source material: PBMCs or T cells enriched from blood (not recorded which). The source of these receptors is a middle-aged woman with acute COVID-19.

A note on this clone: Other DNA sequences in the same sample also yield this CDR3. The genes are TRBV7-2 and TRBJ2-7; 9 bases match TRBD2. This CDR3 contains 16 residues. Losses at the gene ends were 1 base for V and 1 base for J; bases not matched to a gene: 5. Germline V lookup: CDR1 SGHTA, CDR2 FQGNSA. CDR3 protein: CASSLEGLAGSYEQYF. The CDR3 bases are TGTGCCAGCAGCTTAGAGGGCCTAGCGGGATCCTACGAGCAGTACTTC. The full variable domain, completed using reference TRBV7-2 and TRBJ2-7, is GAGVSQSPSNKVTEKGKDVELRCDPISGHTALYWYRQSLGQGLEFLIYFQGNSAPDKSGLPSDRFSAERTGGSVSTLTIQRTQQEDSAVYLCASSLEGLAGSYEQYFGPGTRLTVT.

J is TRBJ1-1 and V is TRBV10-3; a possible D gene is TRBD1 (5 bases). V was shortened by 6 bases and J by 0 bases, with 8 bases between the two germline ends. Germline assignment: CDR1 ENHRY and CDR2 SYGVKD. The CDR3 extends over 13 amino acids. The CDR3 loop is CAISRDMNTEAFF. The CDR3 nucleotides are TGTGCCATCAGCAGGGATATGAACACTGAAGCTTTCTTT.

The chain employs TRBV18 and TRBJ2-3; the match to TRBD1 covers 7 bases. Germline loops: CDR1 KGHSH, CDR2 LQKENI. CDR3 length: 16 amino acids. After removal of 4 bases from V and 0 bases from J, the junction contained 7 bases not matched to a gene. CDR3 sequence: CASSLLTGTSTDTQYF. CDR3 DNA: TGTGCCAGCTCACTGCTGACAGGGACAAGCACAGATACGCAGTATTTT.

The rearrangement joins TRBV5-1 to TRBJ1-4; TRBD1 aligns across 8 bases. The CDR3 loop spans 14 amino acids. Germline assignment: CDR1 SGHRS and CDR2 YFSETQ. The ends lost 4 bases at V and 8 bases at J; junction bases unmatched: 7. CDR3 sequence reads: CASSQTGEREKLFF. The CDR3 DNA reads TGCGCCAGCAGCCAGACAGGGGAGCGGGAAAAACTGTTTTTT.

The rearrangement joins TRBV7-2 to TRBJ1-3, with D possibly TRBD1 on 6 matching bases. The CDR3 covers 14 residues. Trimming left V 0 bases short and J 4 bases short, with 7 bases between. CDR1 is SGHTA, CDR2 FQGNSA, per germline. Written as DNA, the CDR3 is TGTGCCAGCAGCTTAGCGCAGGGGGGAAACACCATATATTTT. It yields the protein CASSLAQGGNTIYF.

The genes are TRBV19 and TRBJ1-1, with D tentatively TRBD1 (5 bases). The CDR3 covers 16 residues. CDR1 is LNHDA and CDR2 is SQIVND in the germline V gene (reference sequence). The V end lost 3 bases, the J end lost 2 bases, and 16 bases lay between the germline ends. As DNA, the CDR3 is TGTGCCAGTAGTATGGGGCGAGGAAGACTTAACACTGAAGCTTTCTTT. Its protein product is CASSMGRGRLNTEAFF.

This rearrangement joins TRBV9 to TRBJ1-3, with D unclear. CDR3 length: 16 amino acids. Germline CDR1 is SGDLS and CDR2 is YYNGEE. The V end was cut by 0 bases, the J end by 8 bases, with 18 bases between. The CDR3 DNA follows: TGTGCCAGCAGCGTAGAGGACGTCATGATGAGGGACACCATATATTTT. It specifies CASSVEDVMMRDTIYF.

The chain couples TRBV18 to TRBJ2-3; 7 bases fit TRBD1. This CDR3 has 14 residues. The germline V gene has CDR1 KGHSH and CDR2 LQKENI. The J segment lost 5 bases and the V segment lost 6 bases, leaving 8 bases of the junction unmatched. CDR3 bases: TGTGCCAGCTCCCCGGACAGGTCTCAAGATACGCAGTATTTT. Residues: CASSPDRSQDTQYF. The variable domain in full, completed from reference TRBV18 and TRBJ2-3, reads NAGVMQNPRHLVRRRGQEARLRCSPMKGHSHVYWYRQLPEEGLKFMVYLQKENIIDESGMPKERFSAEFPKEGPSILRIQQVVRGDSAAYFCASSPDRSQDTQYFGPGTRLTVL.

This chain connects TRBV4-1 to TRBJ2-3, with D uncertain. V shed 2 bases and J shed 1 base, with 10 bases lying between them. The germline gives CDR1 MGHRA, CDR2 YSYEKL. The CDR3 is 15 residues long. DNA for the CDR3: TGCGCCAGCAGCCAAATCGGTCTGGGCACAGATACGCAGTATTTT. The encoded protein is CASSQIGLGTDTQYF.

The chain recombines TRBV11-2 with TRBJ1-4; 7 nucleotides match TRBD1. Germline trimming cut 5 bases from V and 3 bases from J; bases unmatched to any gene: 6. The CDR3 is 15 residues long. CDR1 is SGHAT and CDR2 is FQNNGV in the germline V gene. CDR3: CASSRGTASNEKLFF. The CDR3 nucleotides are TGTGCCAGCAGCCGAGGGACAGCCTCTAATGAAAAACTGTTTTTT.